The clone carrying this TCR beta chain was detected ten times or more. Its antigen remains unknown. This record comes from a study of T cells after yellow fever vaccination. Study-level findings and limits: Post-booster repertoires contained most primary-vaccination clones again (about 96% CD4, roughly 91% CD8). Abundant clonotypes from the bulk population could get into FACS-sorted repertoires as contaminants.

The CDR3 spans 11 residues. The V end was cut by 8 bases, the J end by 5 bases, with 7 bases between. The V gene's germline CDR1 is KGHSH and CDR2 LQKENI. Generation of TCR cDNA used 5'RACE template switching (which added a universal primer site and UMIs). TCRdb reanalysed the 5' RACE reads using MiXCR and keeps one entry per CDR3 protein. The table has some 300,000 distinct CDR3 sequences, 8.7% seen once. The chain carries TRBV18 and TRBJ2-1; D gene uncertain. The sequence was collected from a man between 18 and 35 years old who received the YFV17D yellow fever vaccine. The material sequenced was CD4+ T cells sorted from PBMCs, taken 5 days after the yellow fever booster vaccination. CDR3 nucleotide sequence: TGTGCCAGCAGCCCGGACAATGAGCAGTTCTTC. This codes for CASSPDNEQFF.